A single sample gave rise to the 25 T cell receptor beta chains below, sequenced in a study of vaccination and CD4 T cells after COVID-19. CD4+ T cells that had been cultured provided DNA sequenced with the Oncomine TCR Beta short-read assay. TCRdb called the PCR reads again in MiXCR, with one record for every CDR3 protein. This table holds fewer than 20,000 distinct CDR3 sequences, around half found once. Their cognate antigens are unknown. Treatment here: approximately 11-day PBMC culture with coronavirus spike peptide pools or control peptides (ViraFEST assay). Sequences were derived from CD4+ T cells from blood, cultured in vitro, sampled before SARS-CoV-2 vaccination. These receptors were taken from a human donor who had recovered from COVID-19.

J is TRBJ1-5 and V is TRBV7-9; perhaps TRBD1 as D (5 bases). The CDR3 covers 12 residues. Per germline, CDR1 SEHNR and CDR2 FQNEAQ (reference sequence). V dropped 2 bases and J dropped 9 bases, with 8 bases sitting between them. CDR3 nucleotides: TGTGCCAGCAGCTTAAATCAGGGGCCCCAGCATTTT. Translation gives CASSLNQGPQHF.

This clonotype came up a few times. The CDR3 DNA sequence: TGTGCCAGCCCCGGGGGGCGCGGTAGCAATCAGCCCCAGCATTTT. Its protein product is CASPGGRGSNQPQHF. V usage is TRBV27 and J usage is TRBJ1-5, with D possibly matching TRBD1 (6 bases). This CDR3 spans 15 amino acids. Trimming removed 8 bases from V and 0 bases from J, with 14 bases in between. Germline values: CDR1 MNHEY, CDR2 SMNVEV (reference sequence).

In its sample, this clonotype was seen a few times. The chain couples TRBV20-1 to TRBJ2-5; 7 positions match TRBD1. The CDR3 extends over 14 amino acids. V gave up 5 bases and J gave up 4 bases; unmatched junction bases: 10. Germline assignment: CDR1 DFQATT and CDR2 SNEGSKA (reference sequence). CDR3 amino acids: CSAFTGVSRETQYF. Written as DNA, the CDR3 is TGCAGTGCTTTTACAGGGGTGTCAAGAGAGACCCAGTACTTC.

In this sample, this clonotype turned up a few times. J is TRBJ2-1 and V is TRBV7-3, with D perhaps TRBD1 (7 bases). Trimming took off 5 bases at V and 2 bases at J, with 13 bases between the two ends. Germline loops: CDR1 SGHTA, CDR2 FQGTGA. The CDR3 consists of 15 residues. The CDR3 loop reads CASSRQGGPYNEQFF. The CDR3 region has the DNA TGTGCCAGCAGCCGGCAGGGGGGCCCCTACAATGAGCAGTTCTTC.

This clonotype was seen more than once but under ten times. This chain uses TRBV5-1 with TRBJ2-7, with 7 positions matching TRBD1. Germline CDR1 SGHRS, CDR2 YFSETQ. This CDR3 contains 17 residues. V was pared by 4 bases and J by 0 bases, with 13 bases of the junction left unmatched. The CDR3 DNA reads as TGCGCCAGCAGCCCGCGAAGGGACAGCCACGGCTCCTACGAGCAGTACTTC. Amino acids: CASSPRRDSHGSYEQYF.

V gene TRBV28 combines with J gene TRBJ2-1, with D perhaps matching TRBD1 (6 bases). The CDR3 contains 15 residues. V dropped 3 bases and J dropped 7 bases, with 16 bases sitting between them. CDR1 and CDR2 from the germline V gene are MDHEN and SYDVKM. For the CDR3, the DNA is TGTGCCAGCAGTTTTCTGGCAGGGGACGGGAATGAGCAGTTCTTC. Its translation: CASSFLAGDGNEQFF.

The chain recombines TRBV10-2 with TRBJ2-7, with 8 positions matching TRBD2. The CDR3 contains 16 residues. The junction had 12 bases not matched to a gene; V was cut back by 7 bases and J by 1 base. The V gene's germline CDR1 is WSHSY and CDR2 SAAADI. The DNA for the CDR3 is TGCGCCAGCATGCCCCGACTAGCGCTGAGTTCCTACGAGCAGTACTTC. Its protein is CASMPRLALSSYEQYF.

V usage is TRBV2 and J usage is TRBJ2-7, with D possibly matching TRBD1 (5 bases). CDR3 length: 16 amino acids. In germline, CDR1 is SNHLY, CDR2 FYNNEI. Trimming took off 2 bases at V and 5 bases at J, with 19 bases between the two ends. This CDR3 is CASSELGQLLEHEQYF. DNA for the CDR3: TGTGCCAGCAGTGAATTGGGGCAGCTGCTAGAACACGAGCAGTACTTC.

This sequence joins TRBV28 and TRBJ2-5, with TRBD1 matching 8 bases. CDR1 and CDR2 from the germline V gene are MDHEN and SYDVKM. V gave up 5 bases and J gave up 10 bases; unmatched junction bases: 6. This CDR3 is 12 amino acids long. CDR3: CASSLPGGVQYF. The CDR3 bases are TGTGCCAGCAGTCTCCCAGGGGGCGTCCAGTACTTC.

The V and J genes are TRBV7-9 and TRBJ2-1; D is undetermined. Germline values: CDR1 SEHNR, CDR2 FQNEAQ (reference sequence). The CDR3 has 13 residues. Trimming removed 7 bases at V and 0 bases at J, with 7 bases between. The CDR3 sequence is CASMLRSYNEQFF. The CDR3 bases are TGTGCCAGCATGTTACGCTCCTACAATGAGCAGTTCTTC.

This sequence joins TRBV6-5 and TRBJ1-2; no firm D call. V was cut by 4 bases and J by 0 bases, with 12 bases left in between. The length of the CDR3 is 15 residues. Germline assignment: CDR1 MNHEY and CDR2 SVGAGI. For the CDR3, the DNA is TGTGCCAGCAGTTCCCGACCCCAGCCTAACTATGGCTACACCTTC. Amino acids: CASSSRPQPNYGYTF.

The chain couples TRBV24-1 to TRBJ1-5; 9 bases align to TRBD1. CDR1 and CDR2 (germline): KGHDR, SFDVKD. With 9 bases clipped from V and 4 bases from J, the junction kept 15 bases outside the gene matches. This CDR3 contains 17 residues. The CDR3 is CATGARPDRGKNQPQHF. In DNA, the CDR3 is TGTGCCACCGGAGCGAGACCGGACAGGGGCAAGAATCAGCCCCAGCATTTT.

This chain connects TRBV5-4 to TRBJ1-2; the D gene is possibly TRBD1 (6 bases). Germline CDR1 SGHNT, CDR2 YYREEE (reference sequence). The V end lost 4 bases, the J end lost 6 bases, and 16 bases lay between the germline ends. This CDR3 is built from 14 residues. The CDR3 region is CASSNVGQGNGYTF. The DNA for the CDR3 is TGTGCCAGCAGCAACGTCGGGCAGGGGAATGGCTACACCTTC. Drawing the rest from reference TRBV5-4 and TRBJ1-2, the complete variable domain is ETGVTQSPTHLIKTRGQQVTLRCSSQSGHNTVSWYQQALGQGPQFIFQYYREEENGRGNFPPRFSGLQFPNYSSELNVNALELDDSALYLCASSNVGQGNGYTFGSGTRLTVV.

This clonotype was found a few times. V is TRBV6-1 and J is TRBJ2-2; no clear D. The CDR3 runs 13 residues. Between the trimmed V and J ends, which lost 5 bases and 3 bases, there was a span of 7 bases. In germline, CDR1 is MNHNS, CDR2 SASEGT. Here the CDR3 reads CASSQRDTGELFF. The CDR3 DNA sequence: TGTGCCAGCAGTCAGCGAGACACCGGGGAGCTGTTTTTT.

This clonotype came up a few times. The V and J genes are TRBV6-2 or TRBV6-3 and TRBJ1-1, with D unresolved. This CDR3 comprises 14 residues. Germline assignment: CDR1 MNHEY and CDR2 SVGEGT. The ends were cut back, 5 bases at V and 0 bases at J, with 10 bases in the middle. CDR3 bases: TGTGCCAGCAGTGACGGACCTATGAACACTGAAGCTTTCTTT. Translation gives CASSDGPMNTEAFF.

The V call is TRBV15, the J call TRBJ2-5; tentative D call: TRBD1 (5 bases). CDR3 length: 17 amino acids. Germline CDR1 LNHNV, CDR2 YYDKDF (reference sequence). The germline V and J ends were trimmed by 1 base and 2 bases, with 17 bases remaining between them. The CDR3: CATSRGIYAGKQETQYF. The CDR3 nucleotides are TGTGCCACCAGCAGAGGAATTTACGCAGGGAAACAAGAGACCCAGTACTTC.

The chain couples TRBV6-1 to TRBJ2-3, with 10 bases matching TRBD2. Per germline, CDR1 MNHNS and CDR2 SASEGT. The CDR3 contains 15 residues. V lost 5 bases and J lost 5; bases outside the gene matches: 7. The CDR3 region has the DNA TGTGCCAGCAGTCTGCTAGCGGGAGTGGGAGATACGCAGTATTTT. This translates into CASSLLAGVGDTQYF.

This chain uses TRBV12-3 or TRBV12-4 with TRBJ2-7; TRBD2 aligns across 8 bases. The CDR3 spans 15 residues. J gave up 0 bases and V 6 bases, and 7 bases lay outside the gene matches. The CDR3 nucleotides read TGTGCCAGCAGCCCCACTAGCGGATTCTCCTACGAGCAGTACTTC. Protein: CASSPTSGFSYEQYF.

Regarding this clonotype: Mismatch with germline at one junction end may stem from a read error. This chain connects TRBV10-3 to TRBJ1-2; no definite D call. The germline CDR1 and CDR2 sequences are ENHRY and SYGVKD. The CDR3 has 14 amino acids. In DNA form, the CDR3 reads TGTGCCATAAGTGAGTCGCGGGGATCCTATGGCTACACCTTC. As protein: CAISESRGSYGYTF.

This sequence joins TRBV5-6 and TRBJ2-1; 8 bases are a match to TRBD2. Germline CDR1 is SGHDT and CDR2 is YYEEEE. This CDR3 region has 17 residues. J lost 8 bases, V lost 0 bases, and 13 bases had no gene match. CDR3 DNA sequence: TGTGCCAGCAGCTTGGCGGCTAGCGGGTCGCCAATGGATGAGCAGTTCTTC. Its translation: CASSLAASGSPMDEQFF. The complete variable domain, with remaining parts taken from reference TRBV5-6 and TRBJ2-1, reads DAGVTQSPTHLIKTRGQQVTLRCSPKSGHDTVSWYQQALGQGPQFIFQYYEEEERQRGNFPDRFSGHQFPNYSSELNVNALLLGDSALYLCASSLAASGSPMDEQFFGPGTRLTVL.

This clonotype was seen only a few times. This chain joins TRBV15 and TRBJ2-1; TRBD1 matches 10 bases. The germline V gene has CDR1 LNHNV and CDR2 YYDKDF (reference sequence). The J segment lost 7 bases and the V segment lost 2 bases, leaving 5 bases of the junction unmatched. The CDR3 has 15 amino acids. CDR3 protein: CATSRPGQGYNEQFF. In DNA, the CDR3 is TGTGCCACCAGCAGACCGGGACAGGGGTATAATGAGCAGTTCTTC.

The chain couples TRBV5-1 to TRBJ2-2, with 11 positions matching TRBD2. CDR1 and CDR2 from the germline V gene are SGHRS and YFSETQ. V lost 6 bases, J lost 8 bases, and 9 bases stayed unmatched. The CDR3 totals 15 residues. In nucleotides, the CDR3 is TGCGCCAGCACGAAGACTAGCGGGACCTCTGGGGAGCTGTTTTTT. It specifies CASTKTSGTSGELFF. Full variable domain (remainder filled in from reference TRBV5-1 and TRBJ2-2): KAGVTQTPRYLIKTRGQQVTLSCSPISGHRSVSWYQQTPGQGLQFLFEYFSETQRNKGNFPGRFSGRQFSNSRSEMNVSTLELGDSALYLCASTKTSGTSGELFFGEGSRLTVL.

This chain connects TRBV5-1 to TRBJ2-1, with 7 bases fitting TRBD1. CDR1 and CDR2 from the germline V gene are SGHRS and YFSETQ. CDR3 length: 14 amino acids. J lost 12 bases, V lost 3 bases, and 12 bases had no gene match. CDR3 sequence: CASSSGTVEEGQFF. The CDR3, as DNA: TGCGCCAGCAGCTCCGGGACAGTTGAGGAAGGGCAGTTCTTC.

The V gene is TRBV6-2 or TRBV6-3, the J gene TRBJ1-6; a weak D match, TRBD1 (5 bases). The germline gives CDR1 MNHEY, CDR2 SVGEGT. This CDR3 is 14 amino acids long. Trimming took off 6 bases at V and 10 bases at J, with 16 bases between the two ends. This CDR3 reads CASRVGQGSSPLHF. The CDR3 bases are TGTGCCAGCAGGGTGGGGCAGGGATCGTCACCCCTCCACTTT.

V gene TRBV5-1 combines with J gene TRBJ2-7, with TRBD2 as a possible D gene (5 bases). The V end lost 5 bases, the J end lost 5 bases, and 14 bases lay between the germline ends. The CDR3 consists of 13 residues. Per germline, CDR1 SGHRS and CDR2 YFSETQ. The CDR3 reads CASSGLRTNEQYF. The CDR3 DNA is TGCGCCAGCAGTGGACTCCGTACCAACGAGCAGTACTTC.